These 14 T cell receptor beta chains came from one sample sequenced in a study of blood T cell repertoires in COVID-19. Sequencing was performed with immunoSEQ multiplex PCR; in TCRdb, only in-frame clones are kept and a portion is missing. The sample has 90,000 to 150,000 clones, 65% to 90% seen once. Sequenced sample: peripheral blood. The receptor set was obtained from a man of 80 years or more with acute or convalescent COVID-19.

The chain is built from TRBV6-5 and TRBJ1-5, with TRBD1 as a possible D gene (6 bases). V gave up 9 bases and J gave up 4 bases, with 10 bases separating them. Per the germline V gene, CDR1 is MNHEY and CDR2 is SVGAGI. CDR3 size: 12 residues. CDR3 sequence reads: CASGQPNQPQHF. In DNA form, the CDR3 reads TGTGCCAGTGGACAGCCTAATCAGCCCCAGCATTTT.

This chain joins TRBV5-1 and TRBJ2-3; 14 nucleotides line up with TRBD2. This CDR3 spans 18 amino acids. V shed 3 bases, J shed 6 bases, and the junction held 12 bases outside the gene matches. Germline V CDR1 and CDR2: SGHRS, YFSETQ. Written as DNA, the CDR3 is TGCGCCAGCAGCTGGGATGGGACTAGCGGGAGTTTTACGGATACGCAGTATTTT. Translated, it gives CASSWDGTSGSFTDTQYF.

This clone showed up just a few times. The gene calls are TRBV28 and TRBJ1-2; a weak D match, TRBD1 (5 bases). Germline assignment: CDR1 MDHEN and CDR2 SYDVKM. The CDR3 extends over 13 amino acids. In DNA form, the CDR3 reads TGTGCTAGGGGCGGGGGTCCTCTTTATGGCTACACCTTC. It codes for CARGGGPLYGYTF.

V usage is TRBV29-1 and J usage is TRBJ2-1; TRBD2 agrees at 11 bases. Looked up from germline, CDR1 is SQVTM and CDR2 is ANQGSEA. This CDR3 spans 14 amino acids. With V trimmed by 3 bases and J by 10 bases, 8 bases remained unmatched. The CDR3 spells CSVEISGRAGEQFF. The CDR3 region has the DNA TGCAGCGTTGAGATTAGCGGGAGGGCCGGGGAGCAGTTCTTC.

The V call is TRBV28, the J call TRBJ1-1; D is undetermined. V dropped 4 bases and J dropped 5 bases, with 14 bases sitting between them. Germline V lookup: CDR1 MDHEN, CDR2 SYDVKM. The CDR3 runs to 14 residues. CDR3 region: CASSSPGYVTEAFF. DNA for the CDR3: TGTGCCAGCAGTTCCCCCGGGTATGTAACTGAAGCTTTCTTT.

Turning to this clone: At the DNA level, this CDR3 is encoded by other sequences in the same sample as well. The rearrangement links TRBV27 to TRBJ2-7, with D possibly matching TRBD1 (5 bases). The CDR3 is 13 residues long. With 3 bases removed from V and 4 bases from J, the gap between germline ends came to 10 bases. The germline gives CDR1 MNHEY, CDR2 SMNVEV (reference sequence). Here the CDR3 DNA reads TGTGCCAGCAGTTTTCAGGGTTCGTACGAGCAGTACTTC. It codes for CASSFQGSYEQYF.

V is TRBV12-3 or TRBV12-4 and J is TRBJ1-5; D gene ambiguous. Trimming removed 7 bases from V and 4 bases from J, with 8 bases in between. This CDR3 has 12 amino acids. This chain's CDR3 is CASTVLNQPQHF. CDR3 bases: TGTGCCAGCACCGTTCTTAATCAGCCCCAGCATTTT.

The chain has TRBV20-1 and TRBJ1-1; D may be TRBD1 (6 bases). The CDR3 has 11 residues. V lost 6 bases and J 5 bases, leaving 10 bases between the germline ends. Looked up from germline, CDR1 is DFQATT and CDR2 is SNEGSKA (reference sequence). CDR3 sequence reads: CSARTVTEAFF. As DNA, the CDR3 is TGCAGTGCCCGGACAGTAACTGAAGCTTTCTTT.

The genes are TRBV5-6 and TRBJ1-2; TRBD1 might be the D (5 bases). With 3 bases removed from V and 7 bases from J, the gap between germline ends came to 7 bases. This CDR3 is built from 11 residues. The V gene's germline CDR1 is SGHDT and CDR2 YYEEEE. CDR3 amino acids: CASSWGSGYTF. DNA for the CDR3: TGTGCCAGCAGCTGGGGCAGTGGCTACACCTTC.

CDR3 sequence: CATSDRGSGELFF. DNA for the CDR3: TGTGCCACCAGTGATCGGGGAAGCGGGGAGCTGTTTTTT. The chain employs TRBV24-1 and TRBJ2-2, with D possibly being TRBD2 (5 bases). The CDR3 is 13 residues long. Germline CDR1 is KGHDR and CDR2 is SFDVKD. V was clipped by 3 bases and J by 7 bases, with 8 bases between them.

This chain joins TRBV5-4 and TRBJ1-5; weak D call: TRBD1 (6 bases). The length of the CDR3 is 15 residues. In germline, CDR1 is SGHNT, CDR2 YYREEE (reference sequence). V gave up 0 bases and J gave up 6 bases, with 13 bases separating them. The CDR3, as DNA: TGTGCCAGCAGCTTGGAGGGGGTTTATAGTCAGCCCCAGCATTTT. It is translated as CASSLEGVYSQPQHF. The whole variable domain, remainder taken from reference TRBV5-4 and TRBJ1-5, is ETGVTQSPTHLIKTRGQQVTLRCSSQSGHNTVSWYQQALGQGPQFIFQYYREEENGRGNFPPRFSGLQFPNYSSELNVNALELDDSALYLCASSLEGVYSQPQHFGDGTRLSIL.

V is TRBV4-2 and J is TRBJ1-6; possibly TRBD1 for D (5 bases). Between the trimmed V and J ends, which lost 0 bases and 8 bases, there was a span of 14 bases. The germline gives CDR1 LGHNA, CDR2 YNFKEQ. This CDR3 contains 16 residues. The CDR3 region is CASSQDPQDTYSPLHF. CDR3 in DNA: TGTGCCAGCAGCCAAGATCCTCAGGACACATATTCACCCCTCCACTTT.

J is TRBJ2-5 and V is TRBV21-1; the D call of TRBD2 is as the table states it, not checked on the DNA. TRBV21-1 is a pseudogene. This CDR3 region has 15 residues. The CDR3 DNA reads as TGTGCCAGCAGCTCAGCGCGTTTGTCCCAAGAGACCCAGTACTTC. This sequence encodes CASSSARLSQETQYF.

V and J are TRBV15 and TRBJ1-6, with TRBD1 identical over 8 bases. Trimming removed 0 bases from V and 15 bases from J; junction bases left unmatched: 19. Per germline, CDR1 LNHNV and CDR2 YYDKDF (reference sequence). This CDR3 region has 18 residues. The CDR3 is CATSRDDIKGTGNFHLHF. The CDR3, as DNA: TGTGCCACCAGCAGAGATGATATAAAAGGGACAGGAAACTTTCACCTCCACTTT.